This T cell receptor beta chain was sequenced for a study of T cell repertoires in ileal Crohn's disease. At the level of the study: 30% to 40% were active smokers at surgery; median disease duration was roughly eight years. General study findings and limits: Compared with non-smokers, active smokers at surgery showed more clonal expansions. Clonality above 26.8% at surgery always came with endoscopic recurrence.

This clone occurred once. Its antigen is not identified. Germline CDR1 is SGHTS and CDR2 is YDEGEE. CDR3 length equals 15 residues. The V gene end was trimmed by 7 bases and the J gene end by 7 bases; junction bases not matched to a gene: 17. TCRB immunosequencing input was five hundred nanograms of biopsy DNA per sample. Assay used: immunoSEQ multiplex PCR; TCRdb lists only in-frame clones, some missing. The sample lists 6,000 or so clones, about two thirds seen once, with about 9.8% in the top ten. The genes are TRBV5-8 and TRBJ2-7, with 7 bases fitting TRBD2. The receptor was isolated from an adult with Crohn's disease. Sequencing was done on a sample of ileal tissue. The CDR3 DNA follows: TGTGCCAGCCGCCCCCGGGGGGTAGACTCACGGGAGCAGTACTTC. Translated, it gives CASRPRGVDSREQYF.